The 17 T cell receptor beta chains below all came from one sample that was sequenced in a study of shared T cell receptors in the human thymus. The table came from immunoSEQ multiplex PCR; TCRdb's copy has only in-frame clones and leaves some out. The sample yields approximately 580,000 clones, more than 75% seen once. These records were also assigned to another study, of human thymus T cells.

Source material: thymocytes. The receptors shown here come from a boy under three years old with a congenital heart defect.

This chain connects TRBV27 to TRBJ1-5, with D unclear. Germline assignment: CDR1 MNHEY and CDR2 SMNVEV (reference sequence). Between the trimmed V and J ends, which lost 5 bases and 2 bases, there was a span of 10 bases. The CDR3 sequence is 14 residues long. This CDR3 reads CASSNRHGNQPQHF. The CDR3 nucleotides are TGTGCCAGCAGTAATCGACATGGCAATCAGCCCCAGCATTTT.

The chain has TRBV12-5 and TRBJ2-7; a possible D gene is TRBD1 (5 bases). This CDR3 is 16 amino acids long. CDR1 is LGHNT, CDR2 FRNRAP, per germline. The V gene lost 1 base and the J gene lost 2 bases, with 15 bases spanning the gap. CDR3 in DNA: TGTGCTAGTGGTTTGGCCGACAGTCCCACCACCTACGAGCAGTACTTC. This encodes CASGLADSPTTYEQYF.

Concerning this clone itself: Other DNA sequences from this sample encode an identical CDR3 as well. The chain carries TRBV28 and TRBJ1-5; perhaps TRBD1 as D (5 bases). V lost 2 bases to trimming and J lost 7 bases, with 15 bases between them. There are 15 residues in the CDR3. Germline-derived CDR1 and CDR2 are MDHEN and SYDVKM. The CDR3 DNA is TGTGCCAGCAGTTTAGGGGGGGGTATAGGACAGCCCCAGCATTTT. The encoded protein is CASSLGGGIGQPQHF. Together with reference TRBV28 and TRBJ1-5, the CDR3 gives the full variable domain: DVKVTQSSRYLVKRTGEKVFLECVQDMDHENMFWYRQDPGLGLRLIYFSYDVKMKEKGDIPEGYSVSREKKERFSLILESASTNQTSMYLCASSLGGGIGQPQHFGDGTRLSIL.

Written as DNA, the CDR3 is TGTGCCAGCAGTTTAGGGCCCCCAGGGCAGGGTGGGGTCGTCAAAAACATTCAGTACTTC. Translation: CASSLGPPGQGGVVKNIQYF. J is TRBJ2-4 and V is TRBV27; possible D gene TRBD1, 5 bases. Per the germline V gene, CDR1 is MNHEY and CDR2 is SMNVEV (reference sequence). The CDR3 totals 20 residues. Trimming took off 2 bases at V and 3 bases at J, with 26 bases between the two ends.

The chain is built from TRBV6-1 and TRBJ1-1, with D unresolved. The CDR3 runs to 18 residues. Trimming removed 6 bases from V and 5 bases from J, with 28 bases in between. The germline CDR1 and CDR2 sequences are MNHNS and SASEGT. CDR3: CASSEYPRTVGGRTEAFF. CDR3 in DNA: TGTGCCAGCAGCGAATACCCGAGAACAGTGGGCGGGCGGACTGAAGCTTTCTTT.

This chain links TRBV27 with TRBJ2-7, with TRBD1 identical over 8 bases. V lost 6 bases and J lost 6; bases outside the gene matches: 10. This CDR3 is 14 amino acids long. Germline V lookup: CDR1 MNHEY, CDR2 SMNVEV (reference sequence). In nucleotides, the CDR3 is TGTGCCAGCAGAAGGTGGGACAGGAAGACCGAGCAGTACTTC. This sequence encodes CASRRWDRKTEQYF.

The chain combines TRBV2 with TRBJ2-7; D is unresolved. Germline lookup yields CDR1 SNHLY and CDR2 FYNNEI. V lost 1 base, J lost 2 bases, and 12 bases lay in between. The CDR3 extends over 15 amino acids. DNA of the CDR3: TGTGCCAGCAGTGAAGGAGGTACCCTGCCCTACGAGCAGTACTTC. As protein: CASSEGGTLPYEQYF.

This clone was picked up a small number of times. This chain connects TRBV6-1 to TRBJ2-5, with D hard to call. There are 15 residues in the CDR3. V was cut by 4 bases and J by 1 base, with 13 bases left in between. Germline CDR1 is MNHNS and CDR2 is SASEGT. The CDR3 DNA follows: TGTGCCAGCAGTGTTATATTCGAGAGCCAAGAGACCCAGTACTTC. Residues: CASSVIFESQETQYF.

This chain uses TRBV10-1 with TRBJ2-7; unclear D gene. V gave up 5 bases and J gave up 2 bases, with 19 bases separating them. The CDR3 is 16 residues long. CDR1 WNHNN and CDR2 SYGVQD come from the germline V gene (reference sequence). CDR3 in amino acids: CASSFGPGSPPYEQYF. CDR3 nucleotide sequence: TGCGCCAGCAGTTTCGGCCCGGGTTCCCCTCCCTACGAGCAGTACTTC.

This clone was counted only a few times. The CDR3 nucleotides are TGCGCCAGCAGCTACAGGGAAGCAAACACCATATATTTT. Amino acids: CASSYREANTIYF. The chain links TRBV4-1 to TRBJ1-3, with D tentatively TRBD1 (6 bases). The length of the CDR3 is 13 residues. CDR1 and CDR2 (germline): MGHRA, YSYEKL. V lost 5 bases and J 6 bases, leaving 11 bases between the germline ends.

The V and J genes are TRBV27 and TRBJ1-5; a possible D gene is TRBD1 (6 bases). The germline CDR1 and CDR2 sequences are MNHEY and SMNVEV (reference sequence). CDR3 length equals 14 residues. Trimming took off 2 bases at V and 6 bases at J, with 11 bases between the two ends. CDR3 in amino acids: CASSLQQGTQPQHF. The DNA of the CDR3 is TGTGCCAGCAGTTTACAACAGGGTACTCAGCCCCAGCATTTT.

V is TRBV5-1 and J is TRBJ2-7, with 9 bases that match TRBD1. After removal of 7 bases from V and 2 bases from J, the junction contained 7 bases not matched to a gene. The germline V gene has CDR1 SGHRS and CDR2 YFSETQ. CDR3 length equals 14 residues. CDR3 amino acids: CASYPGTGTYEQYF. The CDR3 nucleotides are TGCGCCAGCTACCCCGGGACAGGGACCTACGAGCAGTACTTC.

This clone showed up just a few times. The CDR3 sequence is CASSEYGPGRETQYF. In DNA, the CDR3 is TGCGCCAGCAGTGAGTATGGTCCCGGTAGAGAGACCCAGTACTTC. The chain joins TRBV10-1 to TRBJ2-5; no definite D call. The CDR3 sequence is 15 residues long. The ends were cut back, 1 base at V and 4 bases at J, with 13 bases in the middle. Germline CDR1 WNHNN, CDR2 SYGVQD (reference sequence).

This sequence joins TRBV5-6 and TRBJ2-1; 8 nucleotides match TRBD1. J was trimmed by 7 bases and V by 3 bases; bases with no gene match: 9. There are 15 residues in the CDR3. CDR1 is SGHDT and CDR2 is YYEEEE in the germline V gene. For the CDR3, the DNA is TGTGCCAGCAGCTACCGGGACAGGTCAGGAAATGAGCAGTTCTTC. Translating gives CASSYRDRSGNEQFF. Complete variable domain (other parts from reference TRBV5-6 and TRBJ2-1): DAGVTQSPTHLIKTRGQQVTLRCSPKSGHDTVSWYQQALGQGPQFIFQYYEEEERQRGNFPDRFSGHQFPNYSSELNVNALLLGDSALYLCASSYRDRSGNEQFFGPGTRLTVL.

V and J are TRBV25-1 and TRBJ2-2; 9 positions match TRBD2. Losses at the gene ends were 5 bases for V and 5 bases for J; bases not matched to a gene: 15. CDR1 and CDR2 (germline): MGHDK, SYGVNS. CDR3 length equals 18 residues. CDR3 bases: TGTGCCAGCAGTCGAGAGCGGCTAGCGGGGCAGCGGACCGGGGAGCTGTTTTTT. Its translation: CASSRERLAGQRTGELFF.

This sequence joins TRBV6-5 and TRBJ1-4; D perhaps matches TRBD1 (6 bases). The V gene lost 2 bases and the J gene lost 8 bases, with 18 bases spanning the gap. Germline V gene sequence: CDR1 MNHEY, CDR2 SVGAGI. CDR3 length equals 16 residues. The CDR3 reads CASSYARTARREKLFF. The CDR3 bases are TGTGCCAGCAGTTACGCCCGGACAGCCCGACGGGAAAAACTGTTTTTT.

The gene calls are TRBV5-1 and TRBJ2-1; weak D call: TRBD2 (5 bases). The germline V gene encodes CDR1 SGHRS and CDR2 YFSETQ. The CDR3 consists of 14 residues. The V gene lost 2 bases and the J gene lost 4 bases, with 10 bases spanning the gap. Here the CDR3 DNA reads TGCGCCAGCAGCTTATGGGGAGATTACAATGAGCAGTTCTTC. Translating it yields CASSLWGDYNEQFF.